Shown below are 18 T cell receptor beta chains from a single sample sequenced in a study of cytomegalovirus exposure and HLA in healthy donors. Only in-frame clones appear in the TCRdb table, and some are missing; sequencing was by immunoSEQ multiplex PCR. The table shows 90,000 to 150,000 clones, with around 87% occurring only once. Sample: PBMCs. The receptors originated from a woman between 18 and 29 years old in good health and CMV-seropositive.

This clone appeared a few times. The rearrangement joins TRBV5-6 to TRBJ1-5; the D is unclear. Germline values: CDR1 SGHDT, CDR2 YYEEEE. Trimming took off 5 bases at V and 4 bases at J, with 10 bases between the two ends. The CDR3 has 13 residues. The CDR3 loop reads CASSWQQNQPQHF. CDR3 coding DNA: TGTGCCAGCAGTTGGCAACAAAATCAGCCCCAGCATTTT.

V is TRBV11-3 and J is TRBJ2-7; no clear D. The V and J ends lost 2 bases and 6 bases respectively, with 5 bases between them. The CDR3 is 11 amino acids. Per germline, CDR1 SGHNT and CDR2 YENEEA. CDR3 bases: TGTGCCAGCAGCTTATATTCCGAGCAGTACTTC. It specifies CASSLYSEQYF.

The V gene is TRBV13, the J gene TRBJ2-4, with D possibly TRBD1 on 6 matching bases. V lost 5 bases and J lost 8, with 19 bases in between. The CDR3 consists of 15 residues. Germline lookup yields CDR1 PRHDT and CDR2 FYEKMQ (reference sequence). This CDR3 is CASSVSGTLMDIQYF. DNA for the CDR3: TGTGCCAGCAGCGTTTCCGGGACATTGATGGACATTCAGTACTTC.

The chain joins TRBV5-6 to TRBJ2-1, with D perhaps matching TRBD2 (5 bases). V was pared by 5 bases and J by 0 bases, with 9 bases between. The germline V gene encodes CDR1 SGHDT and CDR2 YYEEEE. This CDR3 spans 14 amino acids. The CDR3, as DNA: TGTGCCAGCAGGGGAGCGGACTCCTACAATGAGCAGTTCTTC. Amino acid sequence: CASRGADSYNEQFF.

The V gene is TRBV13, the J gene TRBJ2-7; 9 nucleotides agree with TRBD2. CDR3 length: 14 residues. Germline lookup yields CDR1 PRHDT and CDR2 FYEKMQ (reference sequence). Trimming at V came to 3 bases and at J to 5 bases, leaving 5 bases not matched to a gene. CDR3 bases: TGTGCCAGCAGCTTGCGGGGGGGGAGGGACGAGCAGTACTTC. Amino acids: CASSLRGGRDEQYF.

Note on this clone: Sequence at one end of the junction differs from germline and may be a read error. The genes are TRBV19 and TRBJ1-2, with D possibly being TRBD1 (5 bases). This CDR3 region has 14 residues. CDR1 is LNHDA, CDR2 SQIVND, per germline (reference sequence). CDR3 DNA: TGTGCCAGTAGTATAAGCACAGGAAACTATGGCAGCTCCTTC. Protein sequence: CASSISTGNYGSSF.

This rearrangement joins TRBV7-2 to TRBJ2-3, with 13 bases matching TRBD2. This CDR3 is 14 amino acids long. Trimming took 4 bases from V and 6 from J; bases not matched to a gene: 1. Germline V lookup: CDR1 SGHTA, CDR2 FQGNSA. As DNA, the CDR3 is TGTGCCAGCAGCTCGACTAGCGGGAGGGATACGCAGTATTTT. Translation gives CASSSTSGRDTQYF.

This clone was detected a few times. V and J are TRBV7-9 and TRBJ1-2; D call uncertain. Germline lookup yields CDR1 SEHNR and CDR2 FQNEAQ (reference sequence). The V end lost 5 bases, the J end lost 2 bases, and 9 bases lay between the germline ends. CDR3 length: 13 amino acids. CDR3 nucleotide sequence: TGTGCCAGCAGCCCAGCGGGAAACTATGGCTACACCTTC. Translation: CASSPAGNYGYTF.

The chain joins TRBV19 to TRBJ2-3, with 8 bases matching TRBD1. Trimming at V came to 9 bases and at J to 6 bases, leaving 8 bases not matched to a gene. Germline V lookup: CDR1 LNHDA, CDR2 SQIVND (reference sequence). The CDR3 is made up of 13 amino acids. The DNA of the CDR3 is TGTGCCAGCAAACAGGGGGTAAGCGATACGCAGTATTTT. It codes for CASKQGVSDTQYF.

The chain employs TRBV5-1 and TRBJ2-7; TRBD2 matches at 7 bases. The germline V gene encodes CDR1 SGHRS and CDR2 YFSETQ. The CDR3 runs to 15 residues. Unmatched junction bases numbered 4, after V lost 0 bases and J lost 1 base. The CDR3: CASSLGQGGSYEQYF. CDR3 bases: TGCGCCAGCAGCTTGGGGCAGGGAGGGTCCTACGAGCAGTACTTC.

The chain recombines TRBV27 with TRBJ2-7, with D hard to call. Germline V gives CDR1 MNHEY, CDR2 SMNVEV (reference sequence). Trimming shortened V by 5 bases and J by 6 bases, and 8 bases separated the two germline ends. The CDR3 runs to 11 residues. CDR3 amino acids: CASSRGFEQYF. The CDR3 bases are TGTGCCAGCAGTAGAGGCTTCGAGCAGTACTTC.

The J gene is TRBJ1-5, the V gene TRBV25-1; D may be TRBD1 (5 bases). The germline V gene has CDR1 MGHDK and CDR2 SYGVNS. The CDR3 consists of 17 residues. Trimming took 2 bases from V and 0 from J, leaving 14 bases between them. The CDR3 protein is CASSEDGTDHSNQPQHF. The CDR3, as DNA: TGTGCCAGCAGTGAAGATGGGACTGATCATAGCAATCAGCCCCAGCATTTT.

J is TRBJ2-2 and V is TRBV7-3; TRBD2 aligns across 9 bases. The CDR3 totals 14 residues. Trimming took 8 bases from V and 7 from J; bases not matched to a gene: 8. From germline, CDR1 is SGHTA and CDR2 FQGTGA. CDR3: CASPRGRAHGELFF. Here the CDR3 DNA reads TGTGCCAGCCCTCGCGGGAGGGCCCACGGGGAGCTGTTTTTT.

The chain couples TRBV5-4 to TRBJ2-3; D is ambiguous. The CDR3 is 13 amino acids. Germline V CDR1 and CDR2: SGHNT, YYREEE (reference sequence). V dropped 3 bases and J dropped 6 bases, with 11 bases sitting between them. CDR3 region: CASSSFQIDTQYF. CDR3 DNA sequence: TGTGCCAGCAGCTCCTTTCAGATTGATACGCAGTATTTT. Full variable domain (rest looked up from reference TRBV5-4 and TRBJ2-3): ETGVTQSPTHLIKTRGQQVTLRCSSQSGHNTVSWYQQALGQGPQFIFQYYREEENGRGNFPPRFSGLQFPNYSSELNVNALELDDSALYLCASSSFQIDTQYFGPGTRLTVL.

The chain uses TRBV12-5 and TRBJ2-3, with a possible D match to TRBD2 (7 bases). Germline values: CDR1 LGHNT, CDR2 FRNRAP. Deletions cut 2 bases from V and 5 bases from J, with 11 bases between. The CDR3 runs 14 residues. The DNA of the CDR3 is TGTGCTAGTGGTTTGTCGAGGGGGGGAGATACGCAGTATTTT. Amino acid sequence: CASGLSRGGDTQYF.

V and J are TRBV19 and TRBJ2-4; D is uncertain. CDR3 size: 14 residues. V lost 3 bases, J lost 4 bases, and 10 bases lay in between. Looked up from germline, CDR1 is LNHDA and CDR2 is SQIVND (reference sequence). The CDR3 DNA follows: TGTGCCAGTAGTATTACAGATTCTAAAAACATTCAGTACTTC. Translation: CASSITDSKNIQYF.

As DNA, the CDR3 is TGTGCCAGCAGCCCGACAGGGGGCGAGAACACTGAAGCTTTCTTT. Its translation is CASSPTGGENTEAFF. The V gene is TRBV9, the J gene TRBJ1-1, with 10 bases fitting TRBD1. This CDR3 has 15 amino acids. V trimming: 4 bases; J trimming: 1 base; junction bases outside the gene matches: 4. Germline V gene data show CDR1 as SGDLS and CDR2 as YYNGEE.

This clone was picked up one time. The rearrangement joins TRBV20-1 to TRBJ2-7; D is unclear. The CDR3 covers 11 residues. Trimming pared 5 bases from V and 2 bases from J, leaving 7 bases between. Per the germline V gene, CDR1 is DFQATT and CDR2 is SNEGSKA (reference sequence). The CDR3 loop reads CSALDTYEQYF. CDR3 sequence (DNA): TGCAGTGCTCTCGACACCTACGAGCAGTACTTC.